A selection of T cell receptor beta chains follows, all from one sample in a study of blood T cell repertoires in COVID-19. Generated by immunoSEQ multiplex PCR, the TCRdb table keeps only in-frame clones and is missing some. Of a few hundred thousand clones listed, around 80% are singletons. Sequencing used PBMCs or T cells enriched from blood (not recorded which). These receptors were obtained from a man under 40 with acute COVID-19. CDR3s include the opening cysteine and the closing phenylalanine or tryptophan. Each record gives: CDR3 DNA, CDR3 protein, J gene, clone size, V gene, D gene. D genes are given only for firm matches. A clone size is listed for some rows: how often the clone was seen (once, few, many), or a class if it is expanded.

DNA: TGTGCCACCAGCGCGACAGGGGGCCTTGATGAGCAGTTCTTC; CDR3: CATSATGGLDEQFF; J: TRBJ2-1; size: .; V: TRBV24-1; D: TRBD1
DNA: TGCGCCAGCAGCCAAGACAGAACTGAAGCTTTCTTT; CDR3: CASSQDRTEAFF; J: TRBJ1-1; size: few; V: TRBV4-3; D: .
DNA: TGTGCCAGCTCACCACCTACGGGACAGGGCCTGGATCACACCGGGGAGCTGTTTTTT; CDR3: CASSPPTGQGLDHTGELFF; J: TRBJ2-2; size: .; V: TRBV18; D: TRBD1
DNA: TGCGCCAGCAGCCAATCCGGGACAGGTGGATTCAAGGCTGGAAACACCATATATTTT; CDR3: CASSQSGTGGFKAGNTIYF; J: TRBJ1-3; size: .; V: TRBV4-1; D: TRBD1
DNA: TGCAGCGTTTCAGCGCGAAGCTATGGCTACACCTTC; CDR3: CSVSARSYGYTF; J: TRBJ1-2; size: .; V: TRBV29-1; D: .
DNA: TGTGCCAGCAGCGTGAGACCGGGACTACAAGAGCAGTTCTTC; CDR3: CASSVRPGLQEQFF; J: TRBJ2-1; size: .; V: TRBV9; D: TRBD2
DNA: TGTGCCAGCAGTTACTACGGGGGGAAGGCTGAAGCTTTCTTT; CDR3: CASSYYGGKAEAFF; J: TRBJ1-1; size: .; V: TRBV6-5; D: .
DNA: TGTGCCAGCGGCAGGGACTATGGCTACACCTTC; CDR3: CASGRDYGYTF; J: TRBJ1-2; size: .; V: TRBV6-5; D: .
DNA: TGTGCCAGCAGTTCCGGCGTAGCGGGGGGCACAGATACGCAGTATTTT; CDR3: CASSSGVAGGTDTQYF; J: TRBJ2-3; size: once; V: TRBV28; D: TRBD2
DNA: TGTGCCAGCAGTCCCGAGCGGGGGCCCAGGGATACGCAGTATTTT; CDR3: CASSPERGPRDTQYF; J: TRBJ2-3; size: .; V: TRBV27; D: TRBD2
DNA: TGTGCCAGTTCCAGTCGGGGGTACAATGAGCAGTTCTTC; CDR3: CASSSRGYNEQFF; J: TRBJ2-1; size: .; V: TRBV3-1/TRBV3-2; D: .
DNA: TGTGCCAGCAGCCACAGGGGGGAGGGAGGCTACACCTTC; CDR3: CASSHRGEGGYTF; J: TRBJ1-2; size: .; V: TRBV5-5; D: TRBD1
DNA: TGTGCCAGTAGTATAAGACCTCCGGACAGCGTTGGAAGCTACACCTTC; CDR3: CASSIRPPDSVGSYTF; J: TRBJ1-2; size: .; V: TRBV19; D: .
DNA: TGCGCCAGCAGCCTTAAAGACCACCTTGCGGGAGATACGCAGTATTTT; CDR3: CASSLKDHLAGDTQYF; J: TRBJ2-3; size: .; V: TRBV4-1; D: .
DNA: TGTGCCAGCAGCTCGTACGGAGGAACTGGAAACACCATATATTTT; CDR3: CASSSYGGTGNTIYF; J: TRBJ1-3; size: .; V: TRBV5-8; D: .
DNA: TGTGCCTGGAGTGTACAAGGGACTAGCGGGTACAATGAGCAGTTCTTC; CDR3: CAWSVQGTSGYNEQFF; J: TRBJ2-1; size: .; V: TRBV30; D: TRBD2
DNA: TGTGCCAGCAGCCAAGGACAGAACACTGAAGCTTTCTTT; CDR3: CASSQGQNTEAFF; J: TRBJ1-1; size: .; V: TRBV14; D: .
DNA: TGTGCCAGCAGCTTTTGGACTAGCGGTACCTCTGGGGCCAACGTCCTGACTTTC; CDR3: CASSFWTSGTSGANVLTF; J: TRBJ2-6; size: few; V: TRBV11-2; D: TRBD2
DNA: TGTGCCAGCAGCTTACTTGTCGGGGGGCCAGTGAATGAGCAGTTCTTC; CDR3: CASSLLVGGPVNEQFF; J: TRBJ2-1; size: .; V: TRBV7-9; D: .
DNA: TGTGCCAGCACCAGGACTAGCGGGGGGGAAGAGACCCAGTACTTC; CDR3: CASTRTSGGEETQYF; J: TRBJ2-5; size: .; V: TRBV2; D: TRBD2
DNA: TGTGCCAGCAGTTTAAAGGTATGGGCGACAGAAGCTTTCTTT; CDR3: CASSLKVWATEAFF; J: TRBJ1-1; size: .; V: TRBV27; D: .
DNA: TGTGCCAGCAGTCCCCAGATTCAGGGGCACGATGGCTACACCTTC; CDR3: CASSPQIQGHDGYTF; J: TRBJ1-2; size: few; V: TRBV28; D: .
DNA: TGTGCCAGCACCGGGGACAGTGGCAACACTGAAGCTTTCTTT; CDR3: CASTGDSGNTEAFF; J: TRBJ1-1; size: .; V: TRBV6-4; D: TRBD1
DNA: TGTGCCAGCAGCGCCCCGGGGACTAACTATGGCTACACCTTC; CDR3: CASSAPGTNYGYTF; J: TRBJ1-2; size: .; V: TRBV3-1/TRBV3-2; D: .
DNA: TGTGCCAGTAGTGGAACGGACAGGACGAATCAGCCCCAGCATTTT; CDR3: CASSGTDRTNQPQHF; J: TRBJ1-5; size: .; V: TRBV19; D: TRBD1
DNA: TGCGCCAGCAGCCATCAACTCCGTTCGCTAGCGGGACAAGATACGCAGTATTTT; CDR3: CASSHQLRSLAGQDTQYF; J: TRBJ2-3; size: .; V: TRBV4-3; D: TRBD2
DNA: TGTGCCAGCAGGGGGCCCCCGGGCTACACCTTC; CDR3: CASRGPPGYTF; J: TRBJ1-2; size: few; V: TRBV6-5; D: .
DNA: TGTGCCAGCAGACGGAGGCCTAGCACAGATACGCAGTATTTT; CDR3: CASRRRPSTDTQYF; J: TRBJ2-3; size: once; V: TRBV5-1; D: .
DNA: TGTGCCATCAGCCAGGATAGCACAGATACGCAGTATTTT; CDR3: CAISQDSTDTQYF; J: TRBJ2-3; size: .; V: TRBV12-3/TRBV12-4; D: .
DNA: TGTGCCAGCAGTTTAGTTAGCGGGCCATCCTTTACCGGGGAGCTGTTTTTT; CDR3: CASSLVSGPSFTGELFF; J: TRBJ2-2; size: .; V: TRBV7-6; D: TRBD2
DNA: TGTGCCAGCAGTTTATTCCTCCGGGCCTCAGGGGACACCGGGGAGCTGTTTTTT; CDR3: CASSLFLRASGDTGELFF; J: TRBJ2-2; size: .; V: TRBV27; D: .